This TCR beta chain was recorded in a study of T cells in Graves' hyperthyroidism and ophthalmopathy. Overall study context: Sampling of peripheral blood happened at initial diagnosis, prior to any treatment.

V shed 2 bases and J shed 1 base, with 9 bases lying between them. CDR3 length: 14 amino acids. Germline V lookup: CDR1 ENHRY, CDR2 SYGVKD. Investigators excluded patients with uncontrolled infection, other autoimmune disease, pregnancy or lactation. Study-wide results and caveats: Within blood appeared most thyroid clonotypes that had expanded above 0.001. Ophthalmopathy, which appeared later, was predicted by the model a median about 6.8 months before onset.

Comments on this clonotype: Its antigen is not identified. The missing conserved phenylalanine or tryptophan at the end of this CDR3 makes a read error likely.

TCR beta CDR3 region amplification was performed from RNA transcripts. An initial round of RT-PCR targeting the TCR CDR3 relied on the HTBI primer set. TCRdb re-called the multiplex PCR reads with MiXCR, one entry per CDR3 protein. Here the sample spans 27,000 or so distinct CDR3 sequences, roughly 45% being singletons. This receptor was taken from a woman in her 30s with Graves' hyperthyroidism. Sequenced input: blood. The chain has TRBV10-3 and TRBJ2-7; D ambiguous. DNA for the CDR3: TGTGCCATCAGTGAGACCGATACTTCCTACGAGCAGTACTCC. This sequence encodes CAISETDTSYEQYS.